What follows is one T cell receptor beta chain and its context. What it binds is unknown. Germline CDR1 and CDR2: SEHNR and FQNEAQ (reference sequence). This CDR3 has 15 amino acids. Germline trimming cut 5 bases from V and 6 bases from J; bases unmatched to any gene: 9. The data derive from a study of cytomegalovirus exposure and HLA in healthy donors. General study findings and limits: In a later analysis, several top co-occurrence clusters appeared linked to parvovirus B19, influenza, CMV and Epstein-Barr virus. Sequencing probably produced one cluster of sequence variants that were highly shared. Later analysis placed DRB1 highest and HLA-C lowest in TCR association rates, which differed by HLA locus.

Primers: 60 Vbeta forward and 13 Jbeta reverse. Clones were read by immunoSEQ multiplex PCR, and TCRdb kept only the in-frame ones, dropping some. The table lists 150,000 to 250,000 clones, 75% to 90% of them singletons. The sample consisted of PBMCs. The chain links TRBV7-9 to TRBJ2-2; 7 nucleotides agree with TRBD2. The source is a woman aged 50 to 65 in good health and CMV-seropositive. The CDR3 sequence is CASSPGTTRSGELFF. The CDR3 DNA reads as TGTGCCAGCAGCCCTGGGACTACTAGGTCCGGGGAGCTGTTTTTT.